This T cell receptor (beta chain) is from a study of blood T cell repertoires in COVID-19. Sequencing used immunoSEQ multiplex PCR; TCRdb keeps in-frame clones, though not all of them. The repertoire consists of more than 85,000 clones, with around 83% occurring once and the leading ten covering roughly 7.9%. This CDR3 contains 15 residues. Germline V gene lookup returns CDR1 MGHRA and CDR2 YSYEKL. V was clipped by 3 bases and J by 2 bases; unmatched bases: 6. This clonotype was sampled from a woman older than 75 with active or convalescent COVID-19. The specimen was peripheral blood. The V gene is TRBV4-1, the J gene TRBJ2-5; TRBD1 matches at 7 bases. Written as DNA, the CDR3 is TGCGCCAGCAGCCACAGCTTGGGACAGCAAGAGACCCAGTACTTC. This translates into CASSHSLGQQETQYF.